This T cell receptor beta chain was sequenced for a study of T cell responses to AZD1222 COVID-19 vaccine. V was cut by 6 bases and J by 8 bases, with 13 bases left in between. This CDR3 spans 12 amino acids. Measured with immunoSEQ multiplex PCR; TCRdb has only the in-frame clones, and not every one. The sample includes around 140,000 clones, around 90% of them seen just once. The clonotype comes from an adult in good health. The source material was peripheral blood, sampled on day 0 of AZD1222 vaccination. The rearrangement joins TRBV12-3 or TRBV12-4 to TRBJ1-2, with D perhaps matching TRBD1 (6 bases). CDR3 nucleotide sequence: TGTGCCAGCAGGGCCCAGGGGTGGGGCTACACCTTC. Translated: CASRAQGWGYTF.